This T cell receptor (beta chain) was recorded in a study of OX40 agonist ivuxolimab in advanced cancers. Study-wide results and limits: It was not determined which antigens were specifically recognized by the peripheral T cells that had undergone clonal expansion. CD8+ T cells averaged more expanded clones than CD4+.

The table came from immunoSEQ multiplex PCR; TCRdb's copy has only in-frame clones and leaves some out. Of under 75,000 clones in the sample, 92% were seen once. This CDR3 has 12 residues. The germline V gene encodes CDR1 MGHRA and CDR2 YSYEKL. V was cut by 10 bases and J by 4 bases, with 11 bases left in between. To note about this clone: Its antigen is as yet unknown.

If patients had autoimmune disease history or systemic immunosuppression, they were excluded. The TCR originated in an adult with an advanced solid tumor such as melanoma, head and neck, liver or kidney cancer. Sequences were derived from CD4+ or CD8+ T cells sorted from blood, sampled in a trial of the OX40 agonist ivuxolimab. This rearrangement joins TRBV4-1 to TRBJ2-1; tentatively, D is TRBD1 (6 bases). CDR3 coding DNA: TGCGCCACCGGACAGATATACAATGAGCAGTTCTTC. Its translation: CATGQIYNEQFF.